These 2 T cell receptor beta chains originate from one sample sequenced in a study of OX40 agonist ivuxolimab in advanced cancers. Method: immunoSEQ multiplex PCR; TCRdb's copy keeps in-frame clones and lacks some. The data hold 73,000 or so clones, with about 93% observed a single time. Specimen: CD4+ or CD8+ T cells sorted from blood, collected in a trial of the OX40 agonist ivuxolimab. These receptors were obtained from an adult with an advanced solid tumor such as melanoma, head and neck, liver or kidney cancer.

There are a few counts of this clone. The V call is TRBV11-3, the J call TRBJ2-5, with TRBD1 matching 9 bases. CDR1 is SGHNT, CDR2 YENEEA, per germline. This CDR3 has 15 amino acids. Unmatched junction bases numbered 11, after V lost 5 bases and J lost 7 bases. CDR3 in amino acids: CASSHRQGGWGTQYF. Here the CDR3 DNA reads TGTGCCAGCAGCCACCGACAGGGGGGTTGGGGGACCCAGTACTTC.

This sequence joins TRBV9 and TRBJ2-2; 10 bases fit TRBD1. The V gene end was trimmed by 1 base and the J gene end by 5 bases; junction bases not matched to a gene: 5. The germline CDR1 and CDR2 sequences are SGDLS and YYNGEE. This CDR3 has 16 amino acids. CDR3 amino acids: CASSVPGQGLTGELFF. The CDR3 DNA reads TGTGCCAGCAGCGTACCGGGACAGGGGCTGACCGGGGAGCTGTTTTTT.